This TCR beta chain was recovered during a study of blood T cell repertoires in COVID-19. In the authors' methods: Amplification from reference gene primers served as the basis for estimated nucleated cell counts. Produced via immunoSEQ multiplex PCR; TCRdb's table is partial and in-frame only. The V and J calls and clone size were taken over from that table, and D and trimming were inferred from the DNA. The table shows 450,000 or so clones, with over 75% occurring only once. The Seattle site enrolled patients during active infection and followed them longitudinally. Germline CDR1 WSHSY, CDR2 SAAADI. Trimming took off 1 base at V and 8 bases at J, with 12 bases between the two ends. The CDR3 has 14 amino acids.

The sequence was collected from a woman aged 40 to 49 with COVID-19, enrolled during active disease. J is TRBJ2-1 and V is TRBV10-2; TRBD2 might be the D (6 bases). Sequencing input: peripheral blood. This chain's CDR3 is CASSELKGTHEQFF. DNA for the CDR3: TGCGCCAGCAGTGAGTTAAAAGGGACTCATGAGCAGTTCTTC.